These 20 T cell receptor beta chains came from one sample sequenced in a study of blood T cells in healthy people across ages. A second 7 to 11 cycle PCR used barcoded and J-beta primers. TCRdb re-called the 5' RACE reads with MiXCR, one entry per CDR3 protein. The sample lists 550,000 to 750,000 distinct CDR3 sequences, under 25% occurring once. Material: blood. The origin of the receptors is a man between 70 and 80 years old in good health.

The chain employs TRBV7-9 and TRBJ1-1, with no clear D. This CDR3 has 12 residues. The germline V and J ends were trimmed by 5 bases and 1 base, with 5 bases remaining between them. Germline-derived CDR1 and CDR2 are SEHNR and FQNEAQ (reference sequence). In DNA, the CDR3 is TGTGCCAGCAGCAATCAGAACACTGAAGCTTTCTTT. It codes for CASSNQNTEAFF.

V gene TRBV19 combines with J gene TRBJ2-2; possibly TRBD1 or TRBD2 for D (5 bases each). The CDR3 runs 15 residues. Between the trimmed V and J ends, which lost 5 bases and 2 bases, there was a span of 12 bases. CDR1 is LNHDA and CDR2 is SQIVND in the germline V gene (reference sequence). Here the CDR3 reads CASSSGTRNTGELFF. Here the CDR3 DNA reads TGTGCCAGTAGTTCCGGGACCAGAAACACCGGGGAGCTGTTTTTT. Variable domain in full (rest from reference TRBV19 and TRBJ2-2): DGGITQSPKYLFRKEGQNVTLSCEQNLNHDAMYWYRQDPGQGLRLIYYSQIVNDFQKGDIAEGYSVSREKKESFPLTVTSAQKNPTAFYLCASSSGTRNTGELFFGEGSRLTVL.

The table lists this clonotype with a few counts. The chain recombines TRBV11-2 with TRBJ2-2, with D perhaps matching TRBD2 (7 bases). Trimming removed 8 bases at V and 6 bases at J, with 28 bases between. The CDR3 contains 18 residues. The germline V gene has CDR1 SGHAT and CDR2 FQNNGV. CDR3 DNA sequence: TGTGCCAGCCGGAAGACGGGGGGCCTATTTTCGTTATCCGGGGAGCTGTTTTTT. Protein sequence: CASRKTGGLFSLSGELFF.

The J gene is TRBJ2-1, the V gene TRBV20-1, with a possible D match to TRBD2 (6 bases). There are 15 residues in the CDR3. Germline loops: CDR1 DFQATT, CDR2 SNEGSKA (reference sequence). Trimming stripped 6 bases from V and 5 bases from J, with 20 bases between. The CDR3 DNA follows: TGCAGTGCCCGTTATGGCGGGACGGACCACAATGAGCAGTTCTTC. Translated, it gives CSARYGGTDHNEQFF.

This rearrangement joins TRBV6-5 to TRBJ1-4, with a possible D match to TRBD1 (5 bases). From germline, CDR1 is MNHEY and CDR2 SVGAGI. The CDR3 has 14 amino acids. The ends were cut back, 0 bases at V and 7 bases at J, with 9 bases in the middle. The CDR3: CASSYSGGGEKLFF. The CDR3 DNA follows: TGTGCCAGCAGTTACTCGGGCGGGGGTGAAAAACTGTTTTTT.

The chain combines TRBV24-1 with TRBJ2-1; D is uncertain. The CDR3 runs to 17 residues. Trimming removed 1 base at V and 3 bases at J, with 15 bases between. The germline CDR1 and CDR2 sequences are KGHDR and SFDVKD. The CDR3 bases are TGTGCCACCAGTGATTTATTGTTGACTCCGAGCTACAATGAGCAGTTCTTC. Amino acids: CATSDLLLTPSYNEQFF.

This clonotype appeared a few times. The CDR3 here is CASSEHDRDGYTF. The DNA for the CDR3 is TGTGCCAGCAGTGAACACGACAGGGATGGCTACACCTTC. The chain employs TRBV25-1 and TRBJ1-2, with 7 bases that match TRBD1. V lost 2 bases, J lost 6 bases, and 3 bases stayed unmatched. Germline CDR1 and CDR2: MGHDK and SYGVNS. This CDR3 comprises 13 residues.

This clonotype turned up a few times. CDR3 residues: CSVGDSYFLEQYF. The CDR3, as DNA: TGCAGCGTCGGGGACTCATACTTTTTAGAGCAGTACTTC. J is TRBJ2-7 and V is TRBV29-1, with D perhaps matching TRBD2 (6 bases). CDR3 length: 13 residues. Germline V CDR1 and CDR2: SQVTM, ANQGSEA. Trimming shortened V by 6 bases and J by 7 bases, and 19 bases separated the two germline ends.

The chain couples TRBV6-5 to TRBJ2-3; the match to TRBD2 covers 12 bases. J gave up 6 bases and V 0 bases, and 4 bases lay outside the gene matches. Germline CDR1 MNHEY, CDR2 SVGAGI. This CDR3 has 16 amino acids. The CDR3 DNA reads as TGTGCCAGCAGTTACTCGACTAGCGGGAGTTCGGATACGCAGTATTTT. Protein product: CASSYSTSGSSDTQYF.

The chain employs TRBV12-3 or TRBV12-4 and TRBJ1-1; 8 bases map to TRBD1. The length of the CDR3 is 15 residues. Unmatched junction bases numbered 8, after V lost 5 bases and J lost 3 bases. Here the CDR3 DNA reads TGTGCCAGCAGTCAACAGGGGGTTTGGGACACTGAAGCTTTCTTT. It is translated as CASSQQGVWDTEAFF.

The chain links TRBV6-5 to TRBJ1-1; 9 bases map to TRBD1. The V gene's germline CDR1 is MNHEY and CDR2 SVGAGI. The CDR3 has 17 residues. The V segment lost 1 base and the J segment 6 bases; nucleotides outside the gene matches: 12. The CDR3 sequence is CASSYYAPDRGRPEAFF. The CDR3 DNA reads as TGTGCCAGCAGTTACTACGCCCCAGACAGGGGGAGACCTGAAGCTTTCTTT.

The sample holds one count of this clonotype. The rearrangement joins TRBV20-1 to TRBJ2-1; a possible D gene is TRBD1 (6 bases). Germline CDR1 is DFQATT and CDR2 is SNEGSKA (reference sequence). Trimming removed 2 bases at V and 2 bases at J, with 25 bases between. The CDR3 has 19 residues. The CDR3 spells CSARIVGQGLNPAYNEQFF. CDR3 sequence (DNA): TGCAGTGCTAGAATCGTTGGGCAGGGGTTAAACCCAGCCTACAATGAGCAGTTCTTC.

V usage is TRBV7-9 and J usage is TRBJ2-7; a possible D gene is TRBD1 (5 bases). Between the trimmed V and J ends, which lost 10 bases and 0 bases, there was a span of 19 bases. Germline V gene sequence: CDR1 SEHNR, CDR2 FQNEAQ (reference sequence). This CDR3 spans 15 amino acids. CDR3 region: CAISDQTAISYEQYF. CDR3 DNA sequence: TGTGCCATCTCTGATCAGACAGCAATCTCCTACGAGCAGTACTTC.

The genes are TRBV5-1 and TRBJ2-4; possibly TRBD1 for D (6 bases). Germline V gene lookup returns CDR1 SGHRS and CDR2 YFSETQ. Trimming left V 5 bases short and J 0 bases short, with 12 bases between. The CDR3 has 15 amino acids. The CDR3 coding sequence is TGCGCCAGCAGGTCAGGGGCCATAGCCAAAAACATTCAGTACTTC. The encoded protein is CASRSGAIAKNIQYF.

This chain joins TRBV28 and TRBJ2-5; 8 bases are shared with TRBD1. The DNA end is a closer match to TRBJ2-1, so the J assignment may be wrong. Germline V gene lookup returns CDR1 MDHEN and CDR2 SYDVKM. The CDR3 consists of 11 residues. The CDR3 bases are TGTGCCAGCAGTACCGGACAGGGGCAGTTCTTC. This sequence encodes CASSTGQGQFF.

The chain is built from TRBV20-1 and TRBJ2-5; the D is unclear. The CDR3 runs to 13 residues. The V and J ends lost 3 bases and 2 bases respectively, with 10 bases between them. Germline CDR1 DFQATT, CDR2 SNEGSKA (reference sequence). The CDR3 sequence is CSASVGLQETQYF. The CDR3, as DNA: TGCAGTGCTAGCGTCGGCTTACAAGAGACCCAGTACTTC.

The chain links TRBV15 to TRBJ2-7; no reliable D call. Trimming shortened V by 1 base and J by 1 base, and 8 bases separated the two germline ends. Germline CDR1 LNHNV, CDR2 YYDKDF (reference sequence). The CDR3 has 14 amino acids. CDR3 coding DNA: TGTGCCACCAGCAGAGCTGACGGATCCTACGAGCAGTACTTC. Encoded protein: CATSRADGSYEQYF.

This clonotype was counted only a few times. CDR3 DNA sequence: TGCAGTGCTAGTCGACAGTCGAACTATGGCTACACCTTC. It translates to CSASRQSNYGYTF. The genes are TRBV20-1 and TRBJ1-2, with D possibly matching TRBD1 (5 bases). In germline, CDR1 is DFQATT, CDR2 SNEGSKA (reference sequence). The CDR3 loop spans 13 amino acids. The V gene lost 3 bases and the J gene lost 2 bases, with 10 bases spanning the gap.

The rearrangement uses TRBV6-1 and TRBJ2-3, with D uncertain. The V end lost 6 bases, the J end lost 1 base, and 17 bases lay between the germline ends. The CDR3 has 16 residues. The germline CDR1 and CDR2 sequences are MNHNS and SASEGT. The CDR3 nucleotides are TGTGCCAGCAGGGAAAGGACGACGCTACGCACAGATACGCAGTATTTT. It translates to CASRERTTLRTDTQYF.

The rearrangement uses TRBV12-3 or TRBV12-4 and TRBJ2-7; 10 nucleotides align to TRBD1. The CDR3 consists of 14 residues. The junction had 9 bases not matched to a gene; V was cut back by 8 bases and J by 5 bases. In DNA form, the CDR3 reads TGTGCCAGCCAAAGGACAGGGGGTAACAACGAGCAGTACTTC. Protein product: CASQRTGGNNEQYF.